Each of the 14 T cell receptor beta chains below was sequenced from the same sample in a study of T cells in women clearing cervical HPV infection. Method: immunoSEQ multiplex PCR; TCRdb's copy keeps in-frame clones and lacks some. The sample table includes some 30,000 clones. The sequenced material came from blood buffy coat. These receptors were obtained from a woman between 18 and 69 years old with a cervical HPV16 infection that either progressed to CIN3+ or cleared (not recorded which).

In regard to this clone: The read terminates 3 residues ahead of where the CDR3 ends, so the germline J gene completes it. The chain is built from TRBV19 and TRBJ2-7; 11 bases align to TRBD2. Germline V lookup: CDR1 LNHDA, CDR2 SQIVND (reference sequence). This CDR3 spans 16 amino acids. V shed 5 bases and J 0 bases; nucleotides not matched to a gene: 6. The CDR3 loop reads CASSPRLAGSSYEQYF. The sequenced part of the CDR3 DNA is TGTGCCAGTAGTCCTCGACTAGCGGGGAGCTCCTACGAG.

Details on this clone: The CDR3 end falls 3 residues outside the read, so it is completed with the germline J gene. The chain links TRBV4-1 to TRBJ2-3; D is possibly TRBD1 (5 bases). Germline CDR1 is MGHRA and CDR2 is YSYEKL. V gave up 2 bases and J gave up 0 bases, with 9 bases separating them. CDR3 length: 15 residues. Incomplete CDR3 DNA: TGCGCCAGCAGCCAACGGACACCAAGCACAGATACG. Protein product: CASSQRTPSTDT. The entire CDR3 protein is CASSQRTPSTDTQYF.

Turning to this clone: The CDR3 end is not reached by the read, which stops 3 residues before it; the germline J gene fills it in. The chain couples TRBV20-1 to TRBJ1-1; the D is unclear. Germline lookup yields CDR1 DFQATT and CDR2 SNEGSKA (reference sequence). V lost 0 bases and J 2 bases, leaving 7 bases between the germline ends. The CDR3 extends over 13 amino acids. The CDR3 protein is CSARDKKNTEAFF. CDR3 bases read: TGCAGTGCTAGAGACAAAAAAAACACTGAA.

CDR3 sequence: CASRGGLYGYTF. The DNA read from the CDR3 is TGTGCCAGCCGAGGGGGCCTCTATGGC. The chain is built from TRBV7-2 and TRBJ1-2; 7 bases map to TRBD1. Coverage ceases 3 residues before the CDR3 finishes, and the germline J gene fills in the end. Unmatched junction bases numbered 4, after V lost 8 bases and J lost 4 bases. Per germline, CDR1 SGHTA and CDR2 FQGNSA. The CDR3 is 12 residues long.

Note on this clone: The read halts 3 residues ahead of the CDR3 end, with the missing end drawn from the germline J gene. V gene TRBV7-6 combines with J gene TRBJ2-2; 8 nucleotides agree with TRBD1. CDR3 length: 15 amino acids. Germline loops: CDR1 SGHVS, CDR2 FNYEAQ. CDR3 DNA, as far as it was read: TGTGCCAGCAGACCTCAGGGGGCGTTAAATGAAAAG. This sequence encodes CASRPQGALNEK. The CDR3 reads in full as CASRPQGALNEKLFF.

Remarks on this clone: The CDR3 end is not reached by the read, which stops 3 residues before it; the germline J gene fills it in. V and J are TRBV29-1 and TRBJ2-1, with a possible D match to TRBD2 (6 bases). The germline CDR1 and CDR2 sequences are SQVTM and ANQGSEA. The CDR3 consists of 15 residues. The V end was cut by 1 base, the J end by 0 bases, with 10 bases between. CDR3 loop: CSVEGRDFSYNEQFF. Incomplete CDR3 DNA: TGCAGCGTTGAAGGGAGGGACTTCTCCTACAATGAG.

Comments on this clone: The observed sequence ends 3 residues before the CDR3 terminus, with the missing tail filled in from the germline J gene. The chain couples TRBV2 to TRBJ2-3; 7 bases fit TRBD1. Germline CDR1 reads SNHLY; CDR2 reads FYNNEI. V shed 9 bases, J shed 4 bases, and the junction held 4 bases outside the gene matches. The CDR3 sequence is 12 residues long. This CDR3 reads CASTGEADTQYF. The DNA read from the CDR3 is TGTGCCAGTACAGGGGAAGCAGATACG.

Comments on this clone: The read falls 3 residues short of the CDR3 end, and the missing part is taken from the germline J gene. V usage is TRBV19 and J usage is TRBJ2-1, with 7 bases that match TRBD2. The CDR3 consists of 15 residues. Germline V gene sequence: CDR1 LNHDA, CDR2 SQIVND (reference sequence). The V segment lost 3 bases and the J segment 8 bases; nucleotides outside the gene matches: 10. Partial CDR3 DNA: TGTGCCAGTAGTATGAGGCGGGGAGGGACCGATGAG. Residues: CASSMRRGGTDE. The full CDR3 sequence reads CASSMRRGGTDEQFF.

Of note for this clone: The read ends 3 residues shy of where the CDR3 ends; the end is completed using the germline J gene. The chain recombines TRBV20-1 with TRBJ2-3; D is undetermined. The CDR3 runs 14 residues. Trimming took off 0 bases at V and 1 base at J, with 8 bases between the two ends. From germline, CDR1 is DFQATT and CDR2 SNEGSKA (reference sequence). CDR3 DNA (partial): TGCAGTGCTAGAGATCATAGGGGCACAGATACG. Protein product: CSARDHRGTDT. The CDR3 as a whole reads CSARDHRGTDTQYF.

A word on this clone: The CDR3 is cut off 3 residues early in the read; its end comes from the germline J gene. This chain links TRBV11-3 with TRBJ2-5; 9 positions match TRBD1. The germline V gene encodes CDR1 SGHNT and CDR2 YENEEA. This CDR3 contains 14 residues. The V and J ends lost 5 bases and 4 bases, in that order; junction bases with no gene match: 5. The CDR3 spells CASSHDRGGETQYF. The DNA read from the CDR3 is TGTGCCAGCAGCCATGACAGGGGGGGAGAGACC.

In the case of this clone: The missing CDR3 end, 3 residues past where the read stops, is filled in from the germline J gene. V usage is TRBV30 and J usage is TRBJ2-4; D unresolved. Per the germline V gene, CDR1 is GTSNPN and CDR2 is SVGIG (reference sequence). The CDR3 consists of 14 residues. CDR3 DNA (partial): TGTGCCTGGAGGGGCAAAGGGTATGGCGATGGT. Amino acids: CAWRGKGYGDG. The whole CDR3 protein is CAWRGKGYGDGQYF. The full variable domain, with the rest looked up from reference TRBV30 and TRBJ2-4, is SQTIHQWPATLVQPVGSPLSLECTVEGTSNPNLYWYRQAAGRGLQLLFYSVGIGQISSEVPQNLSASRPQDRQFILSSKKLLLSDSGFYLCAWRGKGYGDGQYFGAGTRLSVL.

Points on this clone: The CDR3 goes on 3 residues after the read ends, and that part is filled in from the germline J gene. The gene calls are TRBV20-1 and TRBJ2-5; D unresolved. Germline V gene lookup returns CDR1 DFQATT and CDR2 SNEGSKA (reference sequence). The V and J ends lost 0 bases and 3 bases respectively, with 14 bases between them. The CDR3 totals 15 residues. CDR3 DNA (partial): TGCAGTGCTAGAGATTTGGGCCGGTCGGAAGAGACC. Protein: CSARDLGRSEET. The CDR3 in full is CSARDLGRSEETQYF.

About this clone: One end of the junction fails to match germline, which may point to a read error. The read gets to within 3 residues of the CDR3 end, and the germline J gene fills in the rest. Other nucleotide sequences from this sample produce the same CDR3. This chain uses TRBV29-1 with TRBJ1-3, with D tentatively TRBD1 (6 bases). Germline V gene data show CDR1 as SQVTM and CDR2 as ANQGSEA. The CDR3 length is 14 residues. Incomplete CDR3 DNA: TGCAGCGTCTCCCGCGGGGGCTCTGGAAACACA. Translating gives CSVSRGGSGNT. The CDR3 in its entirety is CSVSRGGSGNTIYF.

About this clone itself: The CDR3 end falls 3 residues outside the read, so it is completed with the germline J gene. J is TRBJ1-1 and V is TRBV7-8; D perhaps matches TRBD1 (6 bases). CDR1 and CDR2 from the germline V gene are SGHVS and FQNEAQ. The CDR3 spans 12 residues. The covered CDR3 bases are TGTGCCAGCAGCTCATGGACAGACGAA. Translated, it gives CASSSWTDE. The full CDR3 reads CASSSWTDEAFF.